This paragraph reports one TCR beta chain. The sample holds many counts of this clonotype. The antigen this receptor binds is unknown. The input lacks base qualities; no much larger clone sits a single base away. These data are taken from a study of T-cell reconstitution after alpha-beta-depleted transplantation in children (dated by TCRdb to 2016 to 2017). As for the study more broadly: T-cell immune reconstitution after TCRalphabeta/CD19-depleted allogeneic hematopoietic cell transplantation in children was quantitatively tracked in the study by means of TCR repertoire profiling.

Libraries were constructed by PCR. Sequencing instrument: Illumina HiSeq 2500. Molecular barcoding was employed in the preparation of TCR libraries, with unique molecular identifiers being used to normalize TCRbeta repertoire quantification. Clones were called with MiXCR by TCRdb after fastp trimmed the public reads at Q25, and only in-frame beta chains were retained. When rows share a CDR3 protein, they turn into one entry using the most common DNA and genes. This sample lists about 360,000 distinct CDR3 sequences; about an eighth were detected once. About 3.9% of the sample belongs to the ten largest clones. The CDR3 runs 15 residues from the cysteine to the phenylalanine. Left in the record is the CDR3 DNA by itself, 45 bases read in frame from the first base. The germline V and J ends show losses of 2 bases and 10 bases respectively, and no gene match explains 9 bases of the junction. The germline V gene yields SGHDT for CDR1 and YYEEEE for CDR2.

This TCR came from a human donor who donated a stem cell graft to a child with Fanconi anemia. The rearranged chain carries TRBV5-6 and TRBJ1-6, and TRBD1 matches 7 of the central bases. The specimen comprised PBMCs, sampled from the stem cell graft. In nucleotides, the sequence is TGTGCCAGCAGCTTCGAAACAGGGGAGGGATCACCCCTCCACTTT. It translates to CASSFETGEGSPLHF.